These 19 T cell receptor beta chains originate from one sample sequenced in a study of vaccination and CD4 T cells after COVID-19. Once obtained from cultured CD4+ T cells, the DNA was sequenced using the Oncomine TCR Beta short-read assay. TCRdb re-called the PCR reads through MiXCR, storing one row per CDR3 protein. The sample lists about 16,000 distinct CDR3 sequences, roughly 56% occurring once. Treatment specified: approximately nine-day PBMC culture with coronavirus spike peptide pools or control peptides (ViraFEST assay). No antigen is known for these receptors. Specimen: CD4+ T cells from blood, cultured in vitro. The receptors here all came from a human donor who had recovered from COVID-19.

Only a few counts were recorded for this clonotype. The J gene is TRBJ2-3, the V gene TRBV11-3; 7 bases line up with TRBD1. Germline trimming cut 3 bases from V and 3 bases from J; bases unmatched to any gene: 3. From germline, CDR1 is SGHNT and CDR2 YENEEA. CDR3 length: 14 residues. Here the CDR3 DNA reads TGTGCCAGCAGCTTCGGGACAGATACAGATACGCAGTATTTT. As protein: CASSFGTDTDTQYF.

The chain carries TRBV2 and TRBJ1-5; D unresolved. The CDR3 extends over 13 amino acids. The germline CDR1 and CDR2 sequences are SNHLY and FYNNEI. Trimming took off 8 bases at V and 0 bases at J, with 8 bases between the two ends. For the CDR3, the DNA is TGTGCCAGCCAGGATAATAGCAATCAGCCCCAGCATTTT. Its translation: CASQDNSNQPQHF.

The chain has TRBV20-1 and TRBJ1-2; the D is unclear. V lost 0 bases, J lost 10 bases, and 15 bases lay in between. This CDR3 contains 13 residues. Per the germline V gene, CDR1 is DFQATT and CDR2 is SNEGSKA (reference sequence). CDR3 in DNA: TGCAGTGCTAGAGATCCAATGAGCCAAGCCTACACCTTC. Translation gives CSARDPMSQAYTF.

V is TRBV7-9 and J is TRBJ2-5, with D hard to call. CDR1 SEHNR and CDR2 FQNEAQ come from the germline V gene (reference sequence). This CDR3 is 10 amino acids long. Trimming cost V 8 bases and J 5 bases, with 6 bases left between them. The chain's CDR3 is CASSGETQYF. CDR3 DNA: TGTGCCAGCTCTGGCGAGACCCAGTACTTC.

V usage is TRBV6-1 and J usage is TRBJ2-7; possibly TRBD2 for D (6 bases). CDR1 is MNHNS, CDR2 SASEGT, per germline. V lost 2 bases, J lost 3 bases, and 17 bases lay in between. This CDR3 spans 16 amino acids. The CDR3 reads CASSEFGGLTYYEQYF. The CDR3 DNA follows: TGTGCCAGCAGTGAATTTGGAGGGCTTACTTACTACGAGCAGTACTTC.

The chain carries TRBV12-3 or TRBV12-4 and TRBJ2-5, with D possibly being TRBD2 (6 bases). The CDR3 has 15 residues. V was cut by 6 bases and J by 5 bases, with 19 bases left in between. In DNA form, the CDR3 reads TGTGCCAGCAGCGCGGGACTGCAAAGAACGGAGACCCAGTACTTC. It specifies CASSAGLQRTETQYF.

CDR3 in amino acids: CSARDYGDDSYEQYF. The CDR3 coding sequence is TGCAGTGCTAGAGATTATGGGGACGACTCCTACGAGCAGTACTTC. The V and J genes are TRBV20-1 and TRBJ2-7; perhaps D is TRBD1 or TRBD2 (5 bases each). Germline lookup yields CDR1 DFQATT and CDR2 SNEGSKA (reference sequence). This CDR3 region has 15 residues. The V and J ends lost 0 bases and 0 bases respectively, with 12 bases between them.

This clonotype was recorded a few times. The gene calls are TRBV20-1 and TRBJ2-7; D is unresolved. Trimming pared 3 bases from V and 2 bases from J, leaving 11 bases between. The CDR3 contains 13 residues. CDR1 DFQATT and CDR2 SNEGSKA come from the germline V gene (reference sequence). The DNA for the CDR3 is TGCAGTGCTAGGCCCGACACCCCCTACGAGCAGTACTTC. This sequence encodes CSARPDTPYEQYF.

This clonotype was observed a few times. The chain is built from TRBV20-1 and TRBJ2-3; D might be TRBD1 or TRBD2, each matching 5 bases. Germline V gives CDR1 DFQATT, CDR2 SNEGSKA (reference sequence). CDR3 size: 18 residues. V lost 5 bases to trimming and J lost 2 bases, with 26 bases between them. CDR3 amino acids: CSADGMGVGSGNTDTQYF. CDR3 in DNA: TGCAGTGCTGATGGGATGGGGGTAGGGAGCGGCAACACAGATACGCAGTATTTT.

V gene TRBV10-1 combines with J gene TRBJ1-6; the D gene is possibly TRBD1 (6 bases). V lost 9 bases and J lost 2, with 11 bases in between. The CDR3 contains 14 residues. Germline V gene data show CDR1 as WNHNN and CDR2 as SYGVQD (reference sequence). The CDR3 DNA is TGCGCCAGACAGGGCTATGCCTATAATTCACCCCTCCACTTT. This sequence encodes CARQGYAYNSPLHF.

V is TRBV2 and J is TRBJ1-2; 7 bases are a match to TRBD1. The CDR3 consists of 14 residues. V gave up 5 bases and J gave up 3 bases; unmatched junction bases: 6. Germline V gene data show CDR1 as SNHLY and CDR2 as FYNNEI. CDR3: CASSPITGDYGYTF. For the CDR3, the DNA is TGTGCCAGCAGTCCCATTACAGGGGACTATGGCTACACCTTC.

The CDR3 DNA is TGTGCCAGCGCCCCGCGGCGCAATGAGCAGTTCTTC. It specifies CASAPRRNEQFF. V is TRBV6-2 or TRBV6-3 and J is TRBJ2-1; D is unresolved. CDR1 and CDR2 (germline): MNHEY, SVGEGT. The CDR3 sequence is 12 residues long. Trimming took 8 bases from V and 6 from J, leaving 11 bases between them.

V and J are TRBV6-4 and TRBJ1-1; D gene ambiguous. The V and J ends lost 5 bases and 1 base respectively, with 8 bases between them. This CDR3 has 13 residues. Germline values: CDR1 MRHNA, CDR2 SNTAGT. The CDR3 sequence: CASSSEPNTEAFF. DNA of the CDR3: TGTGCCAGCAGTTCCGAACCGAACACTGAAGCTTTCTTT.

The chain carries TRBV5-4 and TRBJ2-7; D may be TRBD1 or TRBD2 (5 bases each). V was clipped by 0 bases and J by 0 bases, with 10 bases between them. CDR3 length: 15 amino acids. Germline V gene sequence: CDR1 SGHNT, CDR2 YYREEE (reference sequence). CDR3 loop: CASSLGGASSYEQYF. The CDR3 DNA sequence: TGTGCCAGCAGCTTGGGAGGGGCCAGCTCCTACGAGCAGTACTTC. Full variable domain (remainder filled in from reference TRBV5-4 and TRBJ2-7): ETGVTQSPTHLIKTRGQQVTLRCSSQSGHNTVSWYQQALGQGPQFIFQYYREEENGRGNFPPRFSGLQFPNYSSELNVNALELDDSALYLCASSLGGASSYEQYFGPGTRLTVT.

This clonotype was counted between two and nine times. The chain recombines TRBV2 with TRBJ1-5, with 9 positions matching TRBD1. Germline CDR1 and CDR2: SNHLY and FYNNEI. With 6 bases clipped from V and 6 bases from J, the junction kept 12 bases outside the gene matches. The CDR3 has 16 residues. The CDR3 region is CASSREGTGFSQPQHF. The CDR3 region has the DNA TGTGCCAGCAGCAGAGAGGGGACAGGGTTTAGTCAGCCCCAGCATTTT.

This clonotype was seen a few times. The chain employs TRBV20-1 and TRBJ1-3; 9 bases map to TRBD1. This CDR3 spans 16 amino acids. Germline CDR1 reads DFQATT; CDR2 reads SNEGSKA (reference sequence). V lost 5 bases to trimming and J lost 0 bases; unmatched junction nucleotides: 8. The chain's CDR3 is CSARPGQGASGNTIYF. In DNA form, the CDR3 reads TGCAGTGCTCGGCCGGGACAGGGCGCCTCTGGAAACACCATATATTTT.

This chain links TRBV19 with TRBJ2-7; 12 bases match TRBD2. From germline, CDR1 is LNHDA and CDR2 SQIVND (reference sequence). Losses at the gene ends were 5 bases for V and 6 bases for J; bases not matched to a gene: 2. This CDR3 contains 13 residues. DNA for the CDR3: TGTGCCAGTAGTCCGGGACTAGCGGGCGAGCAGTACTTC. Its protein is CASSPGLAGEQYF.

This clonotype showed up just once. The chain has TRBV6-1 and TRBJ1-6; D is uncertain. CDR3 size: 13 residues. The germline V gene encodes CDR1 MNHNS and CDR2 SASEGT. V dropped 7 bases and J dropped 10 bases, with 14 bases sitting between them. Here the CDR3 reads CASTNWEVSPLHF. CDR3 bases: TGTGCCAGCACCAACTGGGAGGTCTCACCCCTCCACTTT.

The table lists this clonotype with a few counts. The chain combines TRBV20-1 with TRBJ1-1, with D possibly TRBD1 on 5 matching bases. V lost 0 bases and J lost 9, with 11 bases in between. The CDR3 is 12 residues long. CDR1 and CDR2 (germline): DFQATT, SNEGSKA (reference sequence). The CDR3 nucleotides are TGCAGTGCTAGAGAGGGGACGGTTAAAGCTTTCTTT. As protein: CSAREGTVKAFF.